One and the same sample provided the 32 T cell receptor beta chains below, sequenced in a study of T cells in Graves' hyperthyroidism and ophthalmopathy. Amplified TCR beta CDR3 regions derived from RNA transcripts. The study used the HTBI primer set for a first-round RT-PCR of the TCR CDR3. From the multiplex PCR reads, TCRdb called clonotypes with MiXCR, one entry per CDR3 protein. The data contain approximately 560,000 distinct CDR3 sequences, around 42% of them seen just once; the ten biggest clones take up about 8.2%. Input material: peripheral blood or thyroid tissue (not recorded which). These receptors were taken from a woman aged 18-29 years with Graves' hyperthyroidism.

This sequence joins TRBV6-6 and TRBJ1-2, with 9 nucleotides matching TRBD1. The length of the CDR3 is 13 residues. V was pared by 7 bases and J by 8 bases, with 8 bases of the junction left unmatched. Germline CDR1 reads MNHNY; CDR2 reads SVGAGI (reference sequence). The DNA of the CDR3 is TGTGCCAGCACAGCCGGGACAGGGTTGGGCTACACCTTC. It is translated as CASTAGTGLGYTF.

This clonotype was counted between two and nine times. V gene TRBV9 combines with J gene TRBJ2-6; a weak D match, TRBD1 (5 bases). CDR3 length equals 17 residues. V was pared by 4 bases and J by 0 bases, with 14 bases between. Germline values: CDR1 SGDLS, CDR2 YYNGEE. CDR3 in DNA: TGTGCCAGCAGCCCAACGATAGGGGACTCTGGGGCCAACGTCCTGACTTTC. It encodes CASSPTIGDSGANVLTF.

J is TRBJ2-5 and V is TRBV7-6, with D perhaps TRBD1 (7 bases). The CDR3 is 15 residues long. Germline-derived CDR1 and CDR2 are SGHVS and FNYEAQ. V was pared by 1 base and J by 5 bases, with 14 bases between. The CDR3 loop reads CASSLGQGGGETQYF. CDR3 sequence (DNA): TGTGCCAGCAGCTTAGGACAGGGAGGTGGCGAGACCCAGTACTTC.

Many counts were recorded for this clonotype. This could be a read error, since a much larger clone is one nucleotide away. The rearrangement links TRBV7-2 to TRBJ1-1; D call uncertain. V gave up 7 bases and J gave up 4 bases, with 10 bases separating them. CDR1 is SGHTA, CDR2 FQGNSA, per germline. The CDR3 runs to 12 residues. The CDR3 DNA sequence: TGTGCCAGCAATAGTGTGGGCACTGAAGCTTTCTTT. Its protein is CASNSVGTEAFF.

The chain links TRBV7-2 to TRBJ1-4, with TRBD1 matching 8 bases. CDR3 length: 16 amino acids. CDR1 and CDR2 (germline): SGHTA, FQGNSA. The J segment lost 6 bases and the V segment lost 2 bases, leaving 8 bases of the junction unmatched. This CDR3 reads CASSLLSATGDEKLFF. The DNA of the CDR3 is TGTGCCAGCAGCTTATTGAGCGCGACAGGGGATGAAAAACTGTTTTTT. The whole variable domain, filled in from reference TRBV7-2 and TRBJ1-4, reads GAGVSQSPSNKVTEKGKDVELRCDPISGHTALYWYRQSLGQGLEFLIYFQGNSAPDKSGLPSDRFSAERTGGSVSTLTIQRTQQEDSAVYLCASSLLSATGDEKLFFGSGTQLSVL.

The chain combines TRBV6-1 with TRBJ1-5, with D unclear. The CDR3 is 16 amino acids. Per the germline V gene, CDR1 is MNHNS and CDR2 is SASEGT. The germline V and J ends were trimmed by 8 bases and 0 bases, with 17 bases remaining between them. CDR3 nucleotide sequence: TGTGCCAGCGGAATCTCCGGAGGAGATAGCAATCAGCCCCAGCATTTT. It translates to CASGISGGDSNQPQHF.

This clonotype was detected many times. V gene TRBV15 combines with J gene TRBJ1-1, with D unresolved. Per the germline V gene, CDR1 is LNHNV and CDR2 is YYDKDF (reference sequence). The length of the CDR3 is 16 residues. The germline V and J ends were trimmed by 0 bases and 0 bases, with 11 bases remaining between them. The CDR3 is CATSRDPEQVNTEAFF. CDR3 DNA: TGTGCCACCAGCAGAGATCCGGAACAAGTGAACACTGAAGCTTTCTTT.

Comment on this clonotype: Since a much larger clone is just one base distant, this may be a read error. V and J are TRBV12-3 or TRBV12-4 and TRBJ1-2, with D possibly matching TRBD1 (6 bases). The V end lost 3 bases, the J end lost 7 bases, and 15 bases lay between the germline ends. The CDR3 has 14 residues. The CDR3 DNA is TGTGCCAGCAGTTTTCAGGGGCCAAACGTTGGCTACACCTTC. Its protein product is CASSFQGPNVGYTF.

The sample holds a few counts of this clonotype. This chain's CDR3 is CSARVTASGIGETQYF. CDR3 sequence (DNA): TGCAGTGCTAGAGTAACCGCTAGCGGGATTGGAGAGACCCAGTACTTC. The chain recombines TRBV20-1 with TRBJ2-5, with 9 bases aligning to TRBD2. The CDR3 is 16 amino acids. J gave up 4 bases and V 1 base, and 10 bases lay outside the gene matches. CDR1 is DFQATT, CDR2 SNEGSKA, per germline (reference sequence).

As regards this clonotype: The junction does not match germline at one end; this may be a read error. The chain employs TRBV7-9 and TRBJ1-5, with D maybe TRBD1 (6 bases). This CDR3 has 15 residues. CDR1 is SEHNR, CDR2 FQNEAQ, per germline (reference sequence). DNA for the CDR3: TGCGCCAGCAGCCAAGATGGGGCAGGGGTTCAGCCCCAGCATTTT. It yields the protein CASSQDGAGVQPQHF.

The chain employs TRBV25-1 and TRBJ1-5, with 12 bases aligning to TRBD1. The ends lost 5 bases at V and 6 bases at J; junction bases unmatched: 5. The CDR3 totals 15 residues. The germline CDR1 and CDR2 sequences are MGHDK and SYGVNS. The CDR3 loop reads CASSPRGQGAQPQHF. CDR3 bases: TGTGCCAGCAGTCCAAGGGGACAGGGGGCTCAGCCCCAGCATTTT. Supplemented by reference TRBV25-1 and TRBJ1-5, the full variable domain reads EADIYQTPRYLVIGTGKKITLECSQTMGHDKMYWYQQDPGMELHLIHYSYGVNSTEKGDLSSESTVSRIRTEHFPLTLESARPSHTSQYLCASSPRGQGAQPQHFGDGTRLSIL.

In regard to this clonotype: The conserved final phenylalanine or tryptophan is absent from the CDR3, which likely points to a read error. The chain's CDR3 is CASSAMTGDQETQYL. As DNA, the CDR3 is TGTGCCAGCAGCGCCATGACAGGGGACCAAGAGACCCAGTACCTC. V is TRBV5-4 and J is TRBJ2-5, with 8 nucleotides matching TRBD1. Unmatched junction bases numbered 5, after V lost 4 bases and J lost 0 bases. The CDR3 contains 15 residues. Germline CDR1 is SGHNT and CDR2 is YYREEE (reference sequence).

In this sample, this clonotype turned up many times. The chain recombines TRBV7-9 with TRBJ1-3; D is unresolved. The germline V gene has CDR1 SEHNR and CDR2 FQNEAQ (reference sequence). The CDR3 length is 13 residues. V lost 6 bases and J 0 bases, leaving 6 bases between the germline ends. For the CDR3, the DNA is TGTGCCAGCAGTGTTGGCTCTGGAAACACCATATATTTT. This codes for CASSVGSGNTIYF.

To note about this clonotype: The junction differs from germline at one of its ends, possibly a read error. The V gene is TRBV9, the J gene TRBJ1-5, with D perhaps matching TRBD1 (5 bases). Germline CDR1 and CDR2: SGDLS and YYNGEE. This CDR3 region has 13 residues. CDR3 nucleotide sequence: TGTACCAGCAGCACGCAGGGTAATCAGCCCCAGCATTTT. Amino acids: CTSSTQGNQPQHF.

This clonotype showed up many times. This chain connects TRBV24-1 to TRBJ1-1; D not certain. The CDR3 runs to 13 residues. The V gene lost 3 bases and the J gene lost 12 bases, with 16 bases spanning the gap. The germline V gene encodes CDR1 KGHDR and CDR2 SFDVKD. For the CDR3, the DNA is TGTGCCACCAGTGATGACGAGGACGGTCTCCCTTTCTTT. Translated, it gives CATSDDEDGLPFF.

In its sample, this clonotype was seen once. Given a much more abundant clone one base away, this may be a read error. The genes are TRBV10-3 and TRBJ1-1, with D unclear. The CDR3 sequence is 14 residues long. The V and J ends lost 1 base and 1 base respectively, with 7 bases between them. Germline V gene lookup returns CDR1 ENHRY and CDR2 SYGVKD. The CDR3 loop reads CAISELWGNTEAFF. The DNA of the CDR3 is TGTGCCATCAGTGAGTTATGGGGGAACACTGAAGCTTTCTTT.

Details on this clonotype: Sequence at one end of the junction differs from germline and may be a read error. The rearrangement joins TRBV7-9 to TRBJ2-7, with D unclear. The CDR3 is 13 amino acids. Germline loops: CDR1 SEHNR, CDR2 FQNEAQ (reference sequence). The CDR3 protein is CASSQEFGYEQYF. The CDR3 region has the DNA TGCGCCAGCAGCCAAGAGTTCGGGTACGAGCAGTACTTC.

The chain joins TRBV20-1 to TRBJ2-7; 7 bases fit TRBD1. Germline CDR1 is DFQATT and CDR2 is SNEGSKA (reference sequence). The length of the CDR3 is 17 residues. Losses at the gene ends were 0 bases for V and 1 base for J; bases not matched to a gene: 12. Here the CDR3 reads CSARDGVVPGGSYEQYF. CDR3 bases: TGCAGTGCTAGAGATGGGGTAGTGCCAGGGGGTTCCTACGAGCAGTACTTC.

The chain joins TRBV2 to TRBJ1-5; 8 positions match TRBD1. V shed 10 bases, J shed 3 bases, and the junction held 11 bases outside the gene matches. The CDR3 extends over 15 amino acids. Per germline, CDR1 SNHLY and CDR2 FYNNEI. CDR3 in amino acids: CATLGQGSNNQPQHF. The CDR3 nucleotides read TGTGCCACCCTAGGACAGGGTAGTAACAATCAGCCCCAGCATTTT.

The rearrangement joins TRBV25-1 to TRBJ2-7, with 11 bases identical to TRBD2. CDR1 is MGHDK and CDR2 is SYGVNS in the germline V gene. V lost 6 bases to trimming and J lost 6 bases; unmatched junction nucleotides: 10. The CDR3 spans 15 residues. The CDR3 spells CASRIAGGPTGEQYF. The CDR3, as DNA: TGTGCCAGCAGAATAGCGGGAGGGCCGACTGGCGAGCAGTACTTC.

This clonotype was picked up one time. A read error may be the cause here, since a much bigger clone is one base away. The V gene is TRBV10-1, the J gene TRBJ1-1; no clear D. The germline CDR1 and CDR2 sequences are WNHNN and SYGVQD (reference sequence). The CDR3 sequence is 14 residues long. The CDR3 nucleotides read TGCGCCAGCGGTGAGGGAAGCCTGAACACTGAAGCTTTCTTT. This gives the protein CASGEGSLNTEAFF.

This chain uses TRBV7-9 with TRBJ1-6; no definite D call. V dropped 3 bases and J dropped 9 bases, with 0 bases sitting between them. The CDR3 has 10 residues. Germline V gene data show CDR1 as SEHNR and CDR2 as FQNEAQ (reference sequence). DNA for the CDR3: TGTGCCAGCAGCTTTTCACCCCTCCACTTT. It codes for CASSFSPLHF.

The chain links TRBV6-2 or TRBV6-3 to TRBJ1-5; a weak D match, TRBD1 (5 bases). Trimming left V 2 bases short and J 0 bases short, with 17 bases between. The CDR3 is made up of 18 amino acids. The germline V gene encodes CDR1 MNHEY and CDR2 SVGEGT. In DNA form, the CDR3 reads TGTGCCAGCAGTTACCCCGTGACAGAGTATTATAGCAATCAGCCCCAGCATTTT. Translation gives CASSYPVTEYYSNQPQHF.

The CDR3 is CSVEGTGVRSYTF. DNA for the CDR3: TGCAGCGTAGAGGGGACAGGGGTGAGGAGCTACACCTTC. The chain combines TRBV29-1 with TRBJ1-2; 10 bases map to TRBD1. The CDR3 spans 13 residues. Germline CDR1 SQVTM, CDR2 ANQGSEA. V was pared by 6 bases and J by 9 bases, with 10 bases of the junction left unmatched.

The V gene is TRBV7-9, the J gene TRBJ1-1; TRBD1 aligns across 8 bases. J lost 0 bases, V lost 4 bases, and 7 bases had no gene match. This CDR3 has 16 residues. Germline CDR1 and CDR2: SEHNR and FQNEAQ (reference sequence). The CDR3: CASSSRQGLMNTEAFF. CDR3 nucleotides: TGTGCCAGCAGCTCCCGACAGGGGCTAATGAACACTGAAGCTTTCTTT.

With regard to this clonotype: One base away lies a much larger clone, so this may be a sequencing read error. The chain recombines TRBV24-1 with TRBJ2-2; D may be TRBD2 (5 bases). Germline assignment: CDR1 KGHDR and CDR2 SFDVKD. There are 17 residues in the CDR3. In nucleotides, the CDR3 is TGTGTCACCAGTGATCCCGTCGGACGGGAGAACACCGGGGAGCTGTTTTTT. Its protein is CVTSDPVGRENTGELFF.

This clonotype was seen a few times. The gene calls are TRBV7-8 and TRBJ2-7, with 9 bases aligning to TRBD2. Germline loops: CDR1 SGHVS, CDR2 FQNEAQ. The V and J ends lost 5 bases and 0 bases, in that order; junction bases with no gene match: 8. This CDR3 spans 16 amino acids. The CDR3 spells CASSGSGRSSSYEQYF. Written as DNA, the CDR3 is TGTGCCAGCAGCGGGAGCGGGAGGTCCAGCTCCTACGAGCAGTACTTC.

This chain uses TRBV2 with TRBJ2-5; TRBD1 matches 9 bases. The CDR3 sequence is 15 residues long. Unmatched junction bases numbered 8, after V lost 4 bases and J lost 5 bases. Germline CDR1 reads SNHLY; CDR2 reads FYNNEI. In nucleotides, the CDR3 is TGTGCCAGCAGTGCGAGACAGGGGGGCTCGGAGACCCAGTACTTC. Translated, it gives CASSARQGGSETQYF.

This clonotype occurred a few times. The chain couples TRBV28 to TRBJ1-5; D is undetermined. Germline V gives CDR1 MDHEN, CDR2 SYDVKM. Trimming left V 5 bases short and J 9 bases short, with 8 bases between. The CDR3 is 11 amino acids. The CDR3 DNA is TGTGCCAGCAGTCAGGAAAGGCCCCAGCATTTT. It encodes CASSQERPQHF.

V is TRBV4-1 and J is TRBJ2-7; D call uncertain. The CDR3 has 14 residues. V lost 4 bases and J lost 6, with 16 bases in between. Per germline, CDR1 MGHRA and CDR2 YSYEKL. In nucleotides, the CDR3 is TGCGCCAGCAGCCTAAGAGATCCTATTACCGAGCAGTACTTC. Amino acid sequence: CASSLRDPITEQYF.

The CDR3 bases are TGTGCCAGCAGCTCCCAGGCTTATAGCAATCAGCCCCAGCATTTT. Translating it yields CASSSQAYSNQPQHF. The chain links TRBV7-2 to TRBJ1-5; D unclear. V lost 4 bases, J lost 0 bases, and 10 bases lay in between. Germline V CDR1 and CDR2: SGHTA, FQGNSA. This CDR3 region has 15 residues.

The V and J genes are TRBV19 and TRBJ2-2, with 10 bases fitting TRBD2. With V trimmed by 6 bases and J by 7 bases, 8 bases remained unmatched. The germline CDR1 and CDR2 sequences are LNHDA and SQIVND (reference sequence). The CDR3 consists of 15 residues. CDR3 DNA sequence: TGTGCCAGTAGAACCCAGCGGGAGGGCCGCGGGGAGCTGTTTTTT. Protein sequence: CASRTQREGRGELFF.